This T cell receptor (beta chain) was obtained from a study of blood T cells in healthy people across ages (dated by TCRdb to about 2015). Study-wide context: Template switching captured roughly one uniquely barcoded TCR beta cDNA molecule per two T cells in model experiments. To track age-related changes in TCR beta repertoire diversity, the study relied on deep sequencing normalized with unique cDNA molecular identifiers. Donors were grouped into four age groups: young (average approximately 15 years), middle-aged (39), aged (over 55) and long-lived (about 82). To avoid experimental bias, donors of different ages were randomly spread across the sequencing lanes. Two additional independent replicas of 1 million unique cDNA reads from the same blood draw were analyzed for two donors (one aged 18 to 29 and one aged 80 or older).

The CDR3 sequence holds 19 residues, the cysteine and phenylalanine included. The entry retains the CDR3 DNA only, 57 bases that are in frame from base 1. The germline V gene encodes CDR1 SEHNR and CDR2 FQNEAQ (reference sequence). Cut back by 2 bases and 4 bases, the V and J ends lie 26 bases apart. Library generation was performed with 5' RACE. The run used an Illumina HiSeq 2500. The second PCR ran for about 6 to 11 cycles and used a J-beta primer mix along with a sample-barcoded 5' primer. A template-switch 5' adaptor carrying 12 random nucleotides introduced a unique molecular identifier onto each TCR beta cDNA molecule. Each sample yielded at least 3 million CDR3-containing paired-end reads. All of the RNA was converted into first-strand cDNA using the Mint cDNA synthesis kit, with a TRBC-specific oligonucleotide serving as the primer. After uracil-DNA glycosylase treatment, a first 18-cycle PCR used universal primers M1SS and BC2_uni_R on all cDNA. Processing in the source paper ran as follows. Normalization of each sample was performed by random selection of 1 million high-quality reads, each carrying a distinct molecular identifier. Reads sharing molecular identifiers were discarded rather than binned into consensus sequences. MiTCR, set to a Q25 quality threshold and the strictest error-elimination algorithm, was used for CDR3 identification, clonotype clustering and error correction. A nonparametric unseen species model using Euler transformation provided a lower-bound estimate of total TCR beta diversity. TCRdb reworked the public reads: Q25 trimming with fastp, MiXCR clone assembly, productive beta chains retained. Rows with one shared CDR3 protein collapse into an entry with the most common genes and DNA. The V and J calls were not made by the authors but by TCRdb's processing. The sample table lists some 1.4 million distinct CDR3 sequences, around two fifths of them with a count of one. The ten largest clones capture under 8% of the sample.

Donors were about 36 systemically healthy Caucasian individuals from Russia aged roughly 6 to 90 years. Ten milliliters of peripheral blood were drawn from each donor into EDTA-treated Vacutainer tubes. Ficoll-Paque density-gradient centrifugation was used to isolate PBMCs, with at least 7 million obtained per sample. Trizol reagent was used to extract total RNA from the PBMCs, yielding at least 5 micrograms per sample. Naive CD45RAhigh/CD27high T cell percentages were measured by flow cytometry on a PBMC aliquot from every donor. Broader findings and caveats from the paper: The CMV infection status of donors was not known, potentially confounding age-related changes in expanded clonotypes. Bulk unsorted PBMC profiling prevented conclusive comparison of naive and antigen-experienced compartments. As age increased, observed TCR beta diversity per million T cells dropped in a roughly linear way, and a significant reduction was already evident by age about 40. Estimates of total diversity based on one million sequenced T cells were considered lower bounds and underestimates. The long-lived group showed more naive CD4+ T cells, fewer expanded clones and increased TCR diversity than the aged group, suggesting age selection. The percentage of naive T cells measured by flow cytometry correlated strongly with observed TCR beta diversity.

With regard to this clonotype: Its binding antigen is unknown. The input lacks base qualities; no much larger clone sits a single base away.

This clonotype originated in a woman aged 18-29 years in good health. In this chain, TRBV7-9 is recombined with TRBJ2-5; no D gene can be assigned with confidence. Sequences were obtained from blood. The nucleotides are TGTGCCAGCAGCTTATTCCATTGGGTGGCGACTGGAATTGGAGAGACCCAGTACTTC. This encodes CASSLFHWVATGIGETQYF.